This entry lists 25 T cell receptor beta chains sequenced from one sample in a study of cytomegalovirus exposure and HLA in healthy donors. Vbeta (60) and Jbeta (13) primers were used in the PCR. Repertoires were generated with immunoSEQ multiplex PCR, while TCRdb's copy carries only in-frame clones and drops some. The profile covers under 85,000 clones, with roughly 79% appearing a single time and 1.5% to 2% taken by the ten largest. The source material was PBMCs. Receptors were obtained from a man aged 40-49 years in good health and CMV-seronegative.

Written as DNA, the CDR3 is TGTGCCAGCAGGAGGGGACAGGGGACCCCCGGGGAGCTGTTTTTT. Translated: CASRRGQGTPGELFF. The chain employs TRBV6-6 and TRBJ2-2; 10 bases fit TRBD1. CDR1 and CDR2 (germline): MNHNY, SVGAGI (reference sequence). The junction had 7 bases not matched to a gene; V was cut back by 6 bases and J by 6 bases. The CDR3 spans 15 residues.

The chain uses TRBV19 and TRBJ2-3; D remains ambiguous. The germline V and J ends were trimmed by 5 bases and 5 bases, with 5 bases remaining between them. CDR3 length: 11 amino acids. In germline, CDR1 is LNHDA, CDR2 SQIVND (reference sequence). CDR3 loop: CASSYIDTQYF. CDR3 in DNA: TGTGCCAGTAGTTACATAGATACGCAGTATTTT.

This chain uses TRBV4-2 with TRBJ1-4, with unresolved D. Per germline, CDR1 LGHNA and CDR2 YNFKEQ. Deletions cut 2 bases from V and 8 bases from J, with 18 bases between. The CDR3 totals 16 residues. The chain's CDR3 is CASSQSPGFDGEKLFF. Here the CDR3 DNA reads TGTGCCAGCAGCCAATCCCCCGGCTTCGACGGGGAAAAACTGTTTTTT.

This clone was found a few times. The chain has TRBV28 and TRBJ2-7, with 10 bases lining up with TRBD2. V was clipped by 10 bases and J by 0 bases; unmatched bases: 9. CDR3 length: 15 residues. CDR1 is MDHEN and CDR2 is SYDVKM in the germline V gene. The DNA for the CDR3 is TGTGCCACCTCTACCCCTAGCGGGAGCTCCTACGAGCAGTACTTC. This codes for CATSTPSGSSYEQYF.

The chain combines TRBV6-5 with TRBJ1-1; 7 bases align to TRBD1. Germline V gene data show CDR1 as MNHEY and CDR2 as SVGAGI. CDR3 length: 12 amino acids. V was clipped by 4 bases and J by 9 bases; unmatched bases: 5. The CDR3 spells CASSFRQGQAFF. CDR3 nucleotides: TGTGCCAGCAGTTTCCGACAGGGCCAAGCTTTCTTT.

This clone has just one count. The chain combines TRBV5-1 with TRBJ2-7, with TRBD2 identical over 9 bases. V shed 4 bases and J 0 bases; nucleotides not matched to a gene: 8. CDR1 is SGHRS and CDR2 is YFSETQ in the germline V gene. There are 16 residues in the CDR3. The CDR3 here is CASSPDLAGSSYEQYF. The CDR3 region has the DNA TGCGCCAGCAGCCCTGATCTAGCGGGGTCCTCCTACGAGCAGTACTTC.

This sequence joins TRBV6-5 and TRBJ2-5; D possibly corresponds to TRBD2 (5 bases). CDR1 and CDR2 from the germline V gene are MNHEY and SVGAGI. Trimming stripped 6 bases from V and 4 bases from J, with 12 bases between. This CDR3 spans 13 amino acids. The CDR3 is CASSTPGSETQYF. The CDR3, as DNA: TGTGCCAGCAGCACCCCGGGGTCAGAGACCCAGTACTTC.

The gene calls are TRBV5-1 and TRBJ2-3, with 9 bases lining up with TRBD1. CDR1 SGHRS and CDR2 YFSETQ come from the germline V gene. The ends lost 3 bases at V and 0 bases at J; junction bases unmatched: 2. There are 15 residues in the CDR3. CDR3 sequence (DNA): TGCGCCAGCAGCTGGGGGACAGGGAGCACAGATACGCAGTATTTT. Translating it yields CASSWGTGSTDTQYF.

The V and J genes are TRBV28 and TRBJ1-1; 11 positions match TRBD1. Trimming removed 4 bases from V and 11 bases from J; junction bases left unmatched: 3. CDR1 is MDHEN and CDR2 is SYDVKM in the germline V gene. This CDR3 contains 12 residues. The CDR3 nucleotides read TGTGCCAGCAGTTCGGGACAGGGGGACGCTTTCTTT. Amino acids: CASSSGQGDAFF.

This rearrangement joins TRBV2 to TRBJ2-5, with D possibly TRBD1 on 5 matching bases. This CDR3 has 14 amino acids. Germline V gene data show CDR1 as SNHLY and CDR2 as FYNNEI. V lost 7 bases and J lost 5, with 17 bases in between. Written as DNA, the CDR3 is TGTGCCAGCACCTTGGACCTCTCAGGGGAGACCCAGTACTTC. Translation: CASTLDLSGETQYF.

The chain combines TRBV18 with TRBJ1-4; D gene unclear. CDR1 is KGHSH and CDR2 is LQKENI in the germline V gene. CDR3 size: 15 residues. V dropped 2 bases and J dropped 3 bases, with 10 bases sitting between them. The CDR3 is CASSPALAANEKLFF. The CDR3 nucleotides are TGTGCCAGCTCACCAGCCCTTGCAGCTAATGAAAAACTGTTTTTT. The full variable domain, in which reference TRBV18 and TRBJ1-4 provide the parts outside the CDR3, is NAGVMQNPRHLVRRRGQEARLRCSPMKGHSHVYWYRQLPEEGLKFMVYLQKENIIDESGMPKERFSAEFPKEGPSILRIQQVVRGDSAAYFCASSPALAANEKLFFGSGTQLSVL.

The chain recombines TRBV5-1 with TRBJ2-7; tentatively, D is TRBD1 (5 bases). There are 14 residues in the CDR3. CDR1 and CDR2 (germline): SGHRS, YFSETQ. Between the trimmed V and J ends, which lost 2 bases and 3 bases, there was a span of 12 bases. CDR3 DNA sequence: TGCGCCAGCAGCTTAGACAGCACACACTACGAGCAGTACTTC. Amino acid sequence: CASSLDSTHYEQYF.

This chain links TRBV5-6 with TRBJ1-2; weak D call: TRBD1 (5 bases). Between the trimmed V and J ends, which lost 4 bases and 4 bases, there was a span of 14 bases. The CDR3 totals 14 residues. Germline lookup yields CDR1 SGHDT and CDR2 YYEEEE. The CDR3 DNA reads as TGTGCCAGCAGCCTCCCCACCGGGGGCTATGGCTACACCTTC. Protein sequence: CASSLPTGGYGYTF.

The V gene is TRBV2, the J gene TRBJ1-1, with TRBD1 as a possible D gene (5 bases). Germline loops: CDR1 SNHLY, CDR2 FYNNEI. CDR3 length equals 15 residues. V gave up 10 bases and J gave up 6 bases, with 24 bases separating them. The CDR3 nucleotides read TGTGCCACCAAGGATGACAGTGGGGCTGGCGCTGAAGCTTTCTTT. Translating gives CATKDDSGAGAEAFF. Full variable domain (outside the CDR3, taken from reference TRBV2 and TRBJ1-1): EPEVTQTPSHQVTQMGQEVILRCVPISNHLYFYWYRQILGQKVEFLVSFYNNEISEKSEIFDDQFSVERPDGSNFTLKIRSTKLEDSAMYFCATKDDSGAGAEAFFGQGTRLTVV.

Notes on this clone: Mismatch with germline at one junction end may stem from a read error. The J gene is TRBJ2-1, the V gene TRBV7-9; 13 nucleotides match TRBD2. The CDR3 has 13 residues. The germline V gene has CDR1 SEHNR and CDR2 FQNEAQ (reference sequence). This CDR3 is CASSTRTSGSSIF. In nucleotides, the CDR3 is TGTGCCAGCAGCACTCGGACTAGCGGGAGTTCGATCTTC.

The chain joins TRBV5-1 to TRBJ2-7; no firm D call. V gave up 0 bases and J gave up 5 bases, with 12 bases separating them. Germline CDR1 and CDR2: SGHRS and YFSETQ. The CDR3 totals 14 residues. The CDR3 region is CASSLANRENEQYF. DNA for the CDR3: TGCGCCAGCAGCTTGGCGAATAGAGAAAACGAGCAGTACTTC.

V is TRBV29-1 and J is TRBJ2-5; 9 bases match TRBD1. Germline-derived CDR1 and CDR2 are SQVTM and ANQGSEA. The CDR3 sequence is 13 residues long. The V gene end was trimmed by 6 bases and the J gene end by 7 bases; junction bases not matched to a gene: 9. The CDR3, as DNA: TGCAGCGTCGCCGGGACAGGGTCTGTGACCCAGTACTTC. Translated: CSVAGTGSVTQYF.

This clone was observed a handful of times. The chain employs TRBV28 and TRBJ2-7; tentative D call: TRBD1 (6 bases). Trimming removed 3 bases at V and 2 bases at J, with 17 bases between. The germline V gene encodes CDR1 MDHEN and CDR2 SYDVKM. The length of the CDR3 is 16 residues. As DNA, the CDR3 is TGTGCCAGCAGTTTGGCCGGGACAACTAGACCCTACGAGCAGTACTTC. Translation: CASSLAGTTRPYEQYF. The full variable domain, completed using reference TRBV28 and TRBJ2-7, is DVKVTQSSRYLVKRTGEKVFLECVQDMDHENMFWYRQDPGLGLRLIYFSYDVKMKEKGDIPEGYSVSREKKERFSLILESASTNQTSMYLCASSLAGTTRPYEQYFGPGTRLTVT.

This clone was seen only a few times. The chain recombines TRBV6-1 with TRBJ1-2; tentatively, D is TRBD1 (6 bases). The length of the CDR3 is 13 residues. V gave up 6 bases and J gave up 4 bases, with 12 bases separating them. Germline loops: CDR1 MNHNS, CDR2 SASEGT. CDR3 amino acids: CASRGDRLYGYTF. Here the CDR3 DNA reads TGTGCCAGCAGGGGAGACAGGCTCTATGGCTACACCTTC.

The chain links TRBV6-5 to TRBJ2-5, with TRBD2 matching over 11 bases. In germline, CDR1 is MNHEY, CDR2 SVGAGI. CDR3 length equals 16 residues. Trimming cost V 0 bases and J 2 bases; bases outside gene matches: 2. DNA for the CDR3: TGTGCCAGCAGTTACTCGACTAGCGGGACACAAGAGACCCAGTACTTC. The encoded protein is CASSYSTSGTQETQYF.

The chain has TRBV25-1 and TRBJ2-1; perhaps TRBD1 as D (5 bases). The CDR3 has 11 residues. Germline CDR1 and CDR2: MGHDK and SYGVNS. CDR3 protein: CVCRVCNEQFF. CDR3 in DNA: TGTGTGTGCAGGGTATGCAATGAGCAGTTCTTC.

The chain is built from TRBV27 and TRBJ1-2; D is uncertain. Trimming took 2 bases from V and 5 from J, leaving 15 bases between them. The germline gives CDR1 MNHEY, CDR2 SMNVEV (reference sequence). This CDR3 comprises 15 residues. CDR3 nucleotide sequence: TGTGCCAGCAGTTTAAATGCAGGAGGAGTTTATGGCTACACCTTC. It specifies CASSLNAGGVYGYTF.

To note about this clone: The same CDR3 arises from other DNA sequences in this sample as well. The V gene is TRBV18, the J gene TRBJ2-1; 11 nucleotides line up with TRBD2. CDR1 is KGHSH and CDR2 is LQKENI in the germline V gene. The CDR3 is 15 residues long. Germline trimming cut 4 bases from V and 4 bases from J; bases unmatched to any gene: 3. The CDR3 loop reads CASSRGLAEYNEQFF. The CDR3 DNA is TGTGCCAGCTCACGGGGACTAGCGGAGTACAATGAGCAGTTCTTC.

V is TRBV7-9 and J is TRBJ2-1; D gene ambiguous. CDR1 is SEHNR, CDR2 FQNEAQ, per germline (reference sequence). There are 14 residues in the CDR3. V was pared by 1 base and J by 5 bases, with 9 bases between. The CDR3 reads CASSLGLVDNEQFF. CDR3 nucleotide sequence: TGTGCCAGCAGCTTAGGGCTAGTAGACAATGAGCAGTTCTTC.

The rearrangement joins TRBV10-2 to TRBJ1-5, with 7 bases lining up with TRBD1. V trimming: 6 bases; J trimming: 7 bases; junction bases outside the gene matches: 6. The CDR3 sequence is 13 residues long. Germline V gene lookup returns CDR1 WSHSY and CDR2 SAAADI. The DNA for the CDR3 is TGCGCCAGCAGCGACAGGGATTACCAGCCCCAGCATTTT. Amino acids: CASSDRDYQPQHF.